This TCR beta chain was sequenced during a study of blood T cells in healthy people across ages (dated by TCRdb to about 2015). For the wider study: In model experiments, template switching captured about one uniquely barcoded TCR beta cDNA molecule for every two T cells. To track age-related changes in TCR beta repertoire diversity, the study relied on deep sequencing normalized with unique cDNA molecular identifiers. Donors were grouped into four age groups: young (average roughly 15 years), middle-aged (about 40), aged (around 66) and long-lived (roughly 80). To avoid experimental bias, donors of different ages were distributed randomly across sequencing lanes. The study analyzed two additional independent replicas of 1 million unique cDNA reads from the same blood draw for two donors, one aged 18 to 30 and one aged 80 or older.

Receptors were amplified or captured by 5' RACE. Sequencing used an Illumina HiSeq 2500. A second PCR of about 7 to 12 cycles was run with a J-beta primer mix and a sample-barcoded 5' primer. A unique molecular identifier was introduced onto each TCR beta cDNA molecule by a template-switch 5' adaptor carrying 12 random nucleotides. Each sample yielded at least 3 million CDR3-containing paired-end reads. First-strand cDNA was synthesized from all RNA with the Mint cDNA synthesis kit, primed by a TRBC-specific oligonucleotide. All cDNA was treated with uracil-DNA glycosylase and then went through a first 18-cycle PCR with the universal primers M1SS and BC2_uni_R. In the source study's methods: For normalization, 1 million high-quality reads were randomly selected from each sample, with every read carrying a distinct molecular identifier. Instead of being binned into consensus sequences, reads with shared molecular identifiers were discarded. MiTCR, with a Q25 quality threshold and the strictest error-elimination algorithm, was used for CDR3 identification, clonotype clustering and error correction. A nonparametric unseen species model using Euler transformation provided a lower-bound estimate of total TCR beta diversity. The raw public data were reprocessed by TCRdb itself: fastp quality trimming at Q25, MiXCR clonotype calling, in-frame beta chains only. Every distinct CDR3 protein forms one entry, paired with its most common genes and DNA. TCRdb, rather than the study authors, made the V and J calls. This sample gives 850,000 to 1,100,000 distinct CDR3 sequences in total; around two fifths of them show up just once. 10% to 15% of the sample comes from the top ten.

The investigation overall reported the following: There was a strong correlation between observed TCR beta diversity and the percentage of naive T cells measured by flow cytometry. Because donor CMV infection status was unknown, age-related changes in expanded clonotypes were potentially confounded. Compared with the aged group, more naive CD4+ T cells, fewer expanded clones and increased TCR diversity were shown by the long-lived group, suggesting age selection. Conclusive comparison of naive and antigen-experienced compartments was prevented by the profiling of bulk unsorted PBMCs. As age increased, observed TCR beta diversity per million T cells dropped in a roughly linear way, and a significant reduction was already evident by age around 41. Estimates of total diversity based on one million sequenced T cells were considered lower bounds and underestimates.

The CDR3 measures 14 amino acids from cysteine to phenylalanine. Left in the record is the CDR3 DNA by itself, 42 bases read in frame from the first base. V lost 1 base and J lost 6 bases; the stretch between them is 13 bases long. The germline V gene yields SGHVS for CDR1 and FQNEAQ for CDR2. The donors were 40 or so Caucasian individuals from Russia, aged 6 to 90 years, who were systemically healthy. Each donor gave 8 to 10 milliliters of peripheral blood, drawn into EDTA-treated Vacutainer tubes. Ficoll-Paque density-gradient centrifugation was used to isolate PBMCs, with at least 7 million obtained per sample. Total RNA was extracted from PBMCs with Trizol reagent, with at least 5 micrograms obtained per sample. Naive CD45RAhigh/CD27high T cell percentages were measured by flow cytometry on a PBMC aliquot from every donor. Notes on this clonotype: Its antigen remains undetermined. No per-base quality is available; no much larger clone lies one base away.

In this chain, TRBV7-8 is recombined with TRBJ2-7, with no confidently assigned D gene. The sequence came from a man aged 18 to 29 in good health. The sample was blood. The CDR3 sequence is CASSLGNRPGEQYF. The DNA sequence follows: TGTGCCAGCAGCTTAGGGAATCGTCCAGGCGAGCAGTACTTC.